This T cell receptor beta chain appears in the sequencing data of a study of T cell responses to AZD1222 COVID-19 vaccine. Whole-study findings and limits: Reports say nearly half of spike-specific TCRs go after unmutated variant regions. Spike-specific TCR breadth and depth both grew after two AZD1222 doses. There were mostly white British donors and more females than males, and clonal diversity was possibly underestimated.

CDR1 and CDR2 (germline): SGHRS, YFSETQ. The ends lost 3 bases at V and 7 bases at J; junction bases unmatched: 12. The CDR3 spans 16 residues. Of note for this clone: Its antigen is unknown.

Only in-frame clones appear in the TCRdb table, and some are missing; sequencing was by immunoSEQ multiplex PCR. This repertoire comprises over 120,000 clones; its ten largest clones make up 2% to 2.5%. This receptor was taken from an adult in good health. The chain links TRBV5-1 to TRBJ2-4, with 8 bases aligning to TRBD2. Material: peripheral blood. The CDR3 region has the DNA TGCGCCAGCAGCTGGTCAACCGGGACTAGATCGAACATTCAGTACTTC. Protein: CASSWSTGTRSNIQYF.